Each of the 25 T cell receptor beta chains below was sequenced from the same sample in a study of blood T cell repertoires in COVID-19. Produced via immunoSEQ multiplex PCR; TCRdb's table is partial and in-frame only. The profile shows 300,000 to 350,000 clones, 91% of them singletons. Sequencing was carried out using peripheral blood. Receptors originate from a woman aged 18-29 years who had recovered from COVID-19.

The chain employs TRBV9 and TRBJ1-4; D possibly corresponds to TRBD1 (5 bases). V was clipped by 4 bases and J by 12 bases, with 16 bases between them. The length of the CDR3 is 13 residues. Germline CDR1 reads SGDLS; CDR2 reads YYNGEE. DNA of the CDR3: TGTGCCAGCAGCATATCCCCAGGGTCGCAACTGTTTTTT. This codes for CASSISPGSQLFF.

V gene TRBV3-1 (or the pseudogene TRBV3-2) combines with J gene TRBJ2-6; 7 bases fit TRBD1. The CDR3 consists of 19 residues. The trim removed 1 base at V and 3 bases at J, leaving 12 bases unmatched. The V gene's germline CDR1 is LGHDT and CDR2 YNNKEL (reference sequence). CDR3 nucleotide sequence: TGTGCCAGCAGCCAAGCTAAAGGGGGCGCTTATTATGGGGCCAACGTCCTGACTTTC. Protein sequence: CASSQAKGGAYYGANVLTF.

The CDR3 nucleotides read TGTGCCACCTACGCTAGCGGGAGTGACGAGCAGTACGTC. Translating it yields CATYASGSDEQYV. The chain is built from TRBV24-1 and TRBJ2-7, with 10 positions matching TRBD2. Germline V gene sequence: CDR1 KGHDR, CDR2 SFDVKD. The CDR3 extends over 13 amino acids. The J segment lost 5 bases and the V segment lost 9 bases, leaving 6 bases of the junction unmatched.

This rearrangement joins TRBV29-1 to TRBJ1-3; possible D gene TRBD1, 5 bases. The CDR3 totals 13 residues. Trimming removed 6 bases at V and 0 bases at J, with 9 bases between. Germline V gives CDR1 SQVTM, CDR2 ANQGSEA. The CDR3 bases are TGCAGCGTATTGACAGCCTCTGGAAACACCATATATTTT. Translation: CSVLTASGNTIYF. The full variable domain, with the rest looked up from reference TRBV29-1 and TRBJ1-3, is SAVISQKPSRDICQRGTSLTIQCQVDSQVTMMFWYRQQPGQSLTLIATANQGSEATYESGFVIDKFPISRPNLTFSTLTVSNMSPEDSSIYLCSVLTASGNTIYFGEGSWLTVV.

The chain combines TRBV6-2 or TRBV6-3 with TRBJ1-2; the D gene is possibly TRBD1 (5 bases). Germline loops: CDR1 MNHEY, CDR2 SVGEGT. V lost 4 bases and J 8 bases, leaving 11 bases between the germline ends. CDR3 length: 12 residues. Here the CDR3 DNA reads TGTGCCAGCAGTTCCTGGACAAGCGGCTACACCTTC. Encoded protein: CASSSWTSGYTF.

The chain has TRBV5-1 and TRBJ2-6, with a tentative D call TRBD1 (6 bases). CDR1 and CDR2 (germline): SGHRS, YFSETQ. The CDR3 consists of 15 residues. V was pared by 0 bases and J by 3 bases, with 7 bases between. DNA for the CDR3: TGCGCCAGCAGCTTGGCCAGGGGTGGGGCCAACGTCCTGACTTTC. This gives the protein CASSLARGGANVLTF.

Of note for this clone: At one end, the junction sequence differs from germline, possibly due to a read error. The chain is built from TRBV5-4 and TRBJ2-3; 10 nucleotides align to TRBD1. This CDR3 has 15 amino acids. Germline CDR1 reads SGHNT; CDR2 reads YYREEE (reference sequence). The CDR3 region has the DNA TGTGCCAGCAGTTCCGACAGGGGGCGCACTGATACGCAGTATTTT. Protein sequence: CASSSDRGRTDTQYF.

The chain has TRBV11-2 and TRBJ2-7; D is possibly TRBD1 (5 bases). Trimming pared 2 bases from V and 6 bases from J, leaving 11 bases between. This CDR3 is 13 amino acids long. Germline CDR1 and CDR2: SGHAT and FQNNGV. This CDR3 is CASSLRQGVEQYV. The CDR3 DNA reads TGTGCCAGCAGCTTACGTCAAGGGGTCGAGCAGTACGTC.

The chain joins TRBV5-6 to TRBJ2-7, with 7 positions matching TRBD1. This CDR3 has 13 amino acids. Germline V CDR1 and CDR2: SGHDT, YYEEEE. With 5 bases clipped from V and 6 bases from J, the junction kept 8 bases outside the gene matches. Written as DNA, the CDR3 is TGTGCCAGCAGGGTCATGGGACAGCGCGAGCAGTACGTC. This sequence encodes CASRVMGQREQYV.

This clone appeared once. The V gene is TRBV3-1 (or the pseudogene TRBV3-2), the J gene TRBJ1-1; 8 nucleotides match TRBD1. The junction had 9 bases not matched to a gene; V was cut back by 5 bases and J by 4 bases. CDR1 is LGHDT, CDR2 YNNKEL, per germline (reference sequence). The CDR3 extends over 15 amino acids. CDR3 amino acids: CASSIWNRGGTEAFF. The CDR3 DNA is TGTGCCAGCAGCATTTGGAACAGGGGGGGCACTGAAGCTTTCTTT.

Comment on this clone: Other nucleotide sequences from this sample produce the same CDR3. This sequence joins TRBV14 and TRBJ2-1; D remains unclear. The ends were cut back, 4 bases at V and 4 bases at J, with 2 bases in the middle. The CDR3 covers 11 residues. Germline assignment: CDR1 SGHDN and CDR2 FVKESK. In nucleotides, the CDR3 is TGTGCCAGCAGCCTATACAATGAGCAGTTCTTC. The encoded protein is CASSLYNEQFF.

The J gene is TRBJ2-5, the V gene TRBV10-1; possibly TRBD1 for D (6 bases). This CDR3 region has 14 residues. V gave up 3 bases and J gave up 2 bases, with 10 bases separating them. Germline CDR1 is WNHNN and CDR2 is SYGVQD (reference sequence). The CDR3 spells CASSDPGQQETQYF. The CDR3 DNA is TGCGCCAGCAGTGATCCGGGACAACAAGAGACCCAGTACTTC.

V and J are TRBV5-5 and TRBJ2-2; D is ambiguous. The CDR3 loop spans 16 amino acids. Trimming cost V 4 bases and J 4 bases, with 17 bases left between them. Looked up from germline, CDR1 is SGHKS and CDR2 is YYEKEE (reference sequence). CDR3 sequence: CASSQYPSFSTGELFF. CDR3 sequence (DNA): TGTGCCAGCAGCCAGTATCCTAGTTTTAGCACCGGGGAGCTGTTTTTT.

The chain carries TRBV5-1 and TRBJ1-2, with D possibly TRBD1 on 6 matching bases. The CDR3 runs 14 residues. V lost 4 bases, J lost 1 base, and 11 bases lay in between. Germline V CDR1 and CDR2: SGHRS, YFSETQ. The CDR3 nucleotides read TGCGCCAGCAGCGCTCTACAGGGTAACTATGGCTACACCTTC. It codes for CASSALQGNYGYTF.

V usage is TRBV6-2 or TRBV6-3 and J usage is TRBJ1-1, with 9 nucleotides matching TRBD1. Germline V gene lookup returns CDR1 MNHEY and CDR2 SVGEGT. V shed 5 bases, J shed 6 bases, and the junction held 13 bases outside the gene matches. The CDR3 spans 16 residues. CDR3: CASSDTGTGRFAEAFF. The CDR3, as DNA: TGTGCCAGCAGTGATACCGGGACAGGGCGTTTCGCTGAAGCTTTCTTT.

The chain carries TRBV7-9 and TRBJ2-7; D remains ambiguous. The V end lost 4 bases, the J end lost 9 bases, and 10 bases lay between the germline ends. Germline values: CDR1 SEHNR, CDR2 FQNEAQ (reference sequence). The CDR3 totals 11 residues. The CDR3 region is CASSSRFGQYV. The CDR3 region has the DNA TGTGCCAGCAGCTCTCGGTTCGGGCAGTACGTC.

The CDR3 region is CASSYRSTEAFF. Here the CDR3 DNA reads TGTGCCAGCAGTTACAGGAGCACTGAAGCTTTCTTT. The rearrangement joins TRBV6-2 or TRBV6-3 to TRBJ1-1, with D unclear. The CDR3 sequence is 12 residues long. Germline V gene data show CDR1 as MNHEY and CDR2 as SVGEGT. V lost 2 bases and J lost 4, with 5 bases in between.

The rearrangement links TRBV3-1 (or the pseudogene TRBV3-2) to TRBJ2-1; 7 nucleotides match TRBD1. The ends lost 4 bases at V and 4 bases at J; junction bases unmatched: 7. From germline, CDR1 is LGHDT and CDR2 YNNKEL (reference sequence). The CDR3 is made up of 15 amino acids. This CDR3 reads CASSPGTVSYNEQFF. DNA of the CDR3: TGTGCCAGCAGCCCTGGGACAGTTTCTTACAATGAGCAGTTCTTC.

CDR3 region: CASSTGRTGRNTEAFF. Here the CDR3 DNA reads TGTGCCAGCAGTACGGGACGGACAGGCCGGAACACTGAAGCTTTCTTT. The V and J genes are TRBV27 and TRBJ1-1; 7 positions match TRBD1. The junction had 10 bases not matched to a gene; V was cut back by 5 bases and J by 1 base. The length of the CDR3 is 16 residues. Germline V gene lookup returns CDR1 MNHEY and CDR2 SMNVEV (reference sequence).

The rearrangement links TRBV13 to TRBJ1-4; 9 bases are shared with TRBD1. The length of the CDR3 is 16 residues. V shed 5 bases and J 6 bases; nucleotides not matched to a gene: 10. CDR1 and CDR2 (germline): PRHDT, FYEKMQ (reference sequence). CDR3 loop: CASSPAAGQGYEKLFF. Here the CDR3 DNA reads TGTGCCAGCAGCCCAGCGGCGGGACAGGGATATGAAAAACTGTTTTTT.

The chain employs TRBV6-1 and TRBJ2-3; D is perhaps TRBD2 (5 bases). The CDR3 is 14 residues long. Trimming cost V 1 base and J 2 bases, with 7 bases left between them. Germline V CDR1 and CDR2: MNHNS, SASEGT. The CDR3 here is CASSEGGDTDTQYF. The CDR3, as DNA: TGTGCCAGCAGTGAAGGGGGAGACACAGATACGCAGTATTTT.

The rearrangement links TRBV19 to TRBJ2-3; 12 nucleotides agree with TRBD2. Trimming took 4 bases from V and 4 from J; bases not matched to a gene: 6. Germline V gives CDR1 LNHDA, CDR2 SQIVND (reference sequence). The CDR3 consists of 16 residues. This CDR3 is CASSSLAGGPADTQYF. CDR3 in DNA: TGTGCCAGTAGTAGCCTAGCGGGAGGGCCCGCAGATACGCAGTATTTT.

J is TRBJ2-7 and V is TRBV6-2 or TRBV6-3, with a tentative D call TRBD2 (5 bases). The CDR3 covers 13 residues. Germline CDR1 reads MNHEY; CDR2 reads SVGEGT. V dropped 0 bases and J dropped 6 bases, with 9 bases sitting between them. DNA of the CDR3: TGTGCCAGCAGTTACTCCCGACTAAGCGAGCAGTACGTC. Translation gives CASSYSRLSEQYV.

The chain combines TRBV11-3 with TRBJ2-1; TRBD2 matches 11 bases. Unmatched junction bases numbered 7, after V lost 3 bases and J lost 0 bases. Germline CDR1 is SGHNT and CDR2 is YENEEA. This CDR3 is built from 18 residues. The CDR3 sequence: CASSFPASGRSSYNEQFF. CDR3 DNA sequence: TGTGCCAGCAGCTTCCCGGCTAGCGGGAGGTCCTCCTACAATGAGCAGTTCTTC.

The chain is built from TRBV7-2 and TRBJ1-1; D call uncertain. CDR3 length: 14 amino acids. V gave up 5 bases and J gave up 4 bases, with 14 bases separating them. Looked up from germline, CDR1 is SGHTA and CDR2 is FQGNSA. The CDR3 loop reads CASSPRGVSTEAFF. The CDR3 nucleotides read TGTGCCAGCAGCCCCCGAGGTGTTAGCACTGAAGCTTTCTTT.